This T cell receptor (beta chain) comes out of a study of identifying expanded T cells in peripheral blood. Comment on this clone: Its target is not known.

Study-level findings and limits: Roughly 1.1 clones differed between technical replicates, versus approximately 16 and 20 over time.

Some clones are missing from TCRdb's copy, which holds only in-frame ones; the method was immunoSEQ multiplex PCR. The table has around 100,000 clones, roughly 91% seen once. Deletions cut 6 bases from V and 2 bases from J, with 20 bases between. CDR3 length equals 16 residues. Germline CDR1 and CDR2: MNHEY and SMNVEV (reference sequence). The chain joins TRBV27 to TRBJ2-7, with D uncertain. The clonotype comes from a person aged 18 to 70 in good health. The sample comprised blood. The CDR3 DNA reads TGTGCCAGCAGCCCATGGGGTTCTCATGCCACCTACGAGCAGTACTTC. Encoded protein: CASSPWGSHATYEQYF.